This T cell receptor beta chain was profiled in a study of OX40 agonist ivuxolimab in advanced cancers. Looked up from germline, CDR1 is SNHLY and CDR2 is FYNNEI. Trimming pared 6 bases from V and 1 base from J, leaving 9 bases between. CDR3 length equals 13 residues. Turning to this clone: The conserved closing phenylalanine or tryptophan is absent in this CDR3, likely reflecting a read error.

Sequenced by immunoSEQ multiplex PCR; TCRdb stores in-frame clones only, minus some. The data hold around 31,000 clones, with 86% observed a single time. The sample in question was CD4+ or CD8+ T cells sorted from blood, obtained in a trial of the OX40 agonist ivuxolimab. The TCR was taken from an adult with an advanced solid tumor such as melanoma, head and neck, liver or kidney cancer. The V gene is TRBV2, the J gene TRBJ1-1; D might be TRBD1 (5 bases). The CDR3 DNA is TGTGCCAGCAGGGGGGGGGAGAACACTGAAGCTTTCCTT. Residues: CASRGGENTEAFL.